This T cell receptor beta chain comes out of a study of blood T cell repertoires in COVID-19. Study overall: Acute and convalescent COVID-19 samples came from the United States, Italy and Spain.

Trimming removed 3 bases from V and 7 bases from J, with 20 bases in between. CDR3 size: 16 residues. From germline, CDR1 is SGHNT and CDR2 YYREEE (reference sequence). Only in-frame clones appear in the TCRdb table, and some are missing; sequencing was by immunoSEQ multiplex PCR. The table lists a few hundred thousand clones, approximately 86% of them singletons. Seattle-derived patients entered the study during active infection and were followed longitudinally. The sequence was obtained from a human donor with COVID-19, enrolled during active disease. The donor label of this sample is uncertain. This chain links TRBV5-4 with TRBJ2-1, with D possibly TRBD1 on 6 matching bases. The source material was peripheral blood. The CDR3 loop reads CASSSDGGGRGNEQFF. CDR3 nucleotide sequence: TGTGCCAGCAGCTCAGATGGGGGCGGAAGGGGTAATGAGCAGTTCTTC.